A selection of T cell receptor beta chains follows, all from one sample in a study of T-cell reconstitution after alpha-beta-depleted transplantation in children. TCRdb reprocessed the PCR reads with MiXCR, giving one entry per CDR3 protein. The sample lists tens of thousands of distinct CDR3 sequences, around 5.9% seen once, with around 30% in the top ten. The material was PBMCs, mostly from graft donor cells, obtained 60 days after TCRalphabeta/CD19-depleted stem cell transplant. Source of these receptors: a female patient aged 2-15 years who had a stem cell transplant for aplastic anemia, so the T cells may come from the graft donor. Both conserved end residues are part of each CDR3. The D gene is left open where the match is weak. Not all rows give a size; the values are once, few, many and, for expanded clones, a class.

J: TRBJ2-3
V: TRBV5-1
size: many
D: TRBD2
CDR3: CASRSSGIRTDTQYF
DNA: TGCGCCAGCAGGTCTAGCGGGATTAGGACAGATACGCAGTATTTT

J: TRBJ2-7
V: TRBV6-6
size: many
D: TRBD1
CDR3: CASSYLGQGASYEQYF
DNA: TGTGCCAGCAGTTACCTAGGACAGGGGGCATCATACGAGCAGTACTTC

J: TRBJ2-5
V: TRBV6-6
size: many
D: TRBD1
CDR3: CASSRGQGAVETQYF
DNA: TGTGCCAGCAGTCGGGGACAGGGGGCGGTGGAGACCCAGTACTTC

J: TRBJ2-5
V: TRBV5-1
size: many
D: .
CDR3: CASSAGQSEETQYF
DNA: TGCGCCAGCAGCGCGGGACAAAGCGAAGAGACCCAGTACTTC

J: TRBJ1-5
V: TRBV5-1
size: many
D: TRBD1
CDR3: CASSVQGDSNQPQHF
DNA: TGCGCCAGCAGCGTACAGGGGGACAGCAATCAGCCCCAGCATTTT

J: TRBJ1-1
V: TRBV6-6
size: many
D: .
CDR3: CASHRGEAFF
DNA: TGTGCCAGCCATCGGGGGGAAGCTTTCTTT

J: TRBJ2-5
V: TRBV28
size: many
D: TRBD1
CDR3: CASSPSRTGGETQYF
DNA: TGTGCCAGCAGTCCGTCCCGGACAGGAGGAGAGACCCAGTACTTC

J: TRBJ1-1
V: TRBV29-1
size: .
D: .
CDR3: CSGKDNDAFF
DNA: TGCAGTGGGAAAGACAATGACGCTTTCTTT

J: TRBJ2-7
V: TRBV18
size: many
D: .
CDR3: CASSPRGMALEQYF
DNA: TGTGCCAGCTCACCAAGAGGAATGGCGCTCGAGCAGTACTTC

J: TRBJ2-1
V: TRBV28
size: many
D: .
CDR3: CASSFFRDRNEQFF
DNA: TGTGCCAGCAGTTTTTTCAGGGACCGCAATGAGCAGTTCTTC

J: TRBJ1-2
V: TRBV28
size: .
D: .
CDR3: CASSRGGSGHLTYGYTF
DNA: TGTGCCAGCAGTCGGGGGGGCTCGGGACACCTTACCTATGGCTACACCTTC

J: TRBJ1-5
V: TRBV5-1
size: many
D: .
CDR3: CASSADGGGNQPQHF
DNA: TGCGCCAGCAGCGCGGACGGGGGGGGCAATCAGCCCCAGCATTTT

J: TRBJ2-7
V: TRBV12-3/TRBV12-4
size: many
D: .
CDR3: CASRDLNGEPYEQYF
DNA: TGTGCCAGCAGAGACTTGAATGGGGAGCCCTACGAGCAGTACTTC

J: TRBJ2-4
V: TRBV29-1
size: many
D: TRBD2
CDR3: CSVAGGTYKNIQYF
DNA: TGCAGCGTTGCCGGGGGGACCTACAAAAACATTCAGTACTTC

J: TRBJ2-1
V: TRBV29-1
size: many
D: TRBD2
CDR3: CSAGGEQFF
DNA: TGCAGCGCGGGGGGTGAGCAGTTCTTC

J: TRBJ2-4
V: TRBV18
size: many
D: TRBD1
CDR3: CASSPTDRGSGAKNIQYF
DNA: TGTGCCAGCTCACCGACAGACAGGGGGTCCGGTGCCAAAAACATTCAGTACTTC

J: TRBJ2-5
V: TRBV5-1
size: many
D: .
CDR3: CASRTQETQYF
DNA: TGCGCCAGCAGAACCCAAGAGACCCAGTACTTC

J: TRBJ2-1
V: TRBV5-6
size: many
D: .
CDR3: CASSPIPGARGVWDEQFF
DNA: TGTGCCAGCAGCCCTATCCCTGGGGCGCGCGGGGTGTGGGATGAGCAGTTCTTC

J: TRBJ2-1
V: TRBV12-3/TRBV12-4
size: many
D: TRBD2
CDR3: CASSNQGLANEQFF
DNA: TGTGCCAGCAGCAACCAGGGACTAGCCAATGAGCAGTTCTTC

J: TRBJ2-3
V: TRBV29-1
size: many
D: TRBD2
CDR3: CSVGTSGTDTQYF
DNA: TGCAGCGTTGGGACTAGCGGCACAGATACGCAGTATTTT

J: TRBJ1-5
V: TRBV7-6
size: many
D: .
CDR3: CASSLAADQPQHF
DNA: TGTGCCAGCAGCTTAGCTGCGGATCAGCCCCAGCATTTT

J: TRBJ1-4
V: TRBV28
size: .
D: .
CDR3: CASSPPGLNEKLFF
DNA: TGTGCCAGCAGTCCCCCAGGACTCAACGAAAAACTGTTTTTT

J: TRBJ2-7
V: TRBV28
size: many
D: .
CDR3: CASSRYSRYEQYF
DNA: TGTGCCAGCAGTCGTTACTCCAGGTACGAGCAGTACTTC

J: TRBJ2-3
V: TRBV4-1
size: .
D: .
CDR3: CASSHSKGEDTQYF
DNA: TGCGCCAGCAGCCACAGCAAGGGCGAAGATACGCAGTATTTT

J: TRBJ2-3
V: TRBV7-9
size: many
D: TRBD2
CDR3: CASSPMGSGTSGSRADTQYF
DNA: TGTGCCAGCAGCCCCATGGGATCCGGGACTAGCGGGAGTCGGGCAGATACGCAGTATTTT

J: TRBJ2-1
V: TRBV20-1
size: many
D: .
CDR3: CSYSPRGTYNEQFF
DNA: TGCAGCTATAGTCCGAGGGGGACTTACAATGAGCAGTTCTTC

J: TRBJ1-1
V: TRBV2
size: .
D: .
CDR3: CASSGQEGLEAFF
DNA: TGTGCCAGCAGTGGGCAGGAGGGGTTGGAAGCTTTCTTT

J: TRBJ1-6
V: TRBV4-2
size: many
D: TRBD1
CDR3: CASSQGTGNSPLHF
DNA: TGTGCCAGCAGCCAAGGGACAGGGAATTCACCCCTCCACTTT

J: TRBJ1-4
V: TRBV20-1
size: few
D: TRBD1
CDR3: CSAKTGPYEKLFF
DNA: TGCAGTGCTAAGACAGGGCCTTATGAAAAACTGTTTTTT

J: TRBJ2-1
V: TRBV5-1
size: many
D: TRBD2
CDR3: CASSLNEGSGRAEQFF
DNA: TGCGCCAGCAGCTTGAATGAGGGTAGCGGGAGAGCTGAGCAGTTCTTC

J: TRBJ2-1
V: TRBV7-2
size: many
D: TRBD2
CDR3: CASSLIGSGRHNEQFF
DNA: TGTGCCAGCAGCTTAATAGGGAGCGGGAGACACAATGAGCAGTTCTTC

J: TRBJ2-4
V: TRBV5-1
size: many
D: .
CDR3: CASSLVDRTKNIQYF
DNA: TGCGCCAGCAGCTTGGTGGATAGAACCAAAAACATTCAGTACTTC

J: TRBJ2-7
V: TRBV6-1
size: .
D: .
CDR3: CASRYRDSEYEQYF
DNA: TGTGCCAGCAGATACCGGGACTCAGAGTACGAGCAGTACTTC

J: TRBJ2-7
V: TRBV28
size: many
D: .
CDR3: CASSLGRDYEQYF
DNA: TGTGCCAGCAGCCTGGGACGGGACTACGAGCAGTACTTC

J: TRBJ2-3
V: TRBV7-9
size: many
D: .
CDR3: CASALQGTDTQYF
DNA: TGTGCCAGCGCTTTACAGGGTACAGATACGCAGTATTTT